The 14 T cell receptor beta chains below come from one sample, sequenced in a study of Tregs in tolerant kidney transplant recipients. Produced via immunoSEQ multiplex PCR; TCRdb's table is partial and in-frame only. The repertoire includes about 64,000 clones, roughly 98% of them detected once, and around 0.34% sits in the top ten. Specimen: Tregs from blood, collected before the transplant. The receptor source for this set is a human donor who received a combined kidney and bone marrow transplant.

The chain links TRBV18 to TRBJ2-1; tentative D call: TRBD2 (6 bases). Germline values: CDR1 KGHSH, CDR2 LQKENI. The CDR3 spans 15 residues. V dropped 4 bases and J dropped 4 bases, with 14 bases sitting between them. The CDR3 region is CASSRTGDRYNEQFF. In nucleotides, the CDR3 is TGTGCCAGCTCACGAACGGGGGACCGTTACAATGAGCAGTTCTTC.

CDR3 loop: CASSLPGTGEGNTEAFF. The CDR3 nucleotides are TGCGCCAGCAGCTTGCCCGGGACAGGGGAGGGAAACACTGAAGCTTTCTTT. The genes are TRBV5-1 and TRBJ1-1; 10 nucleotides align to TRBD1. CDR3 length: 17 residues. Losses at the gene ends were 1 base for V and 2 bases for J; bases not matched to a gene: 8. Germline V lookup: CDR1 SGHRS, CDR2 YFSETQ. The full variable domain, in which reference TRBV5-1 and TRBJ1-1 provide the parts outside the CDR3, is KAGVTQTPRYLIKTRGQQVTLSCSPISGHRSVSWYQQTPGQGLQFLFEYFSETQRNKGNFPGRFSGRQFSNSRSEMNVSTLELGDSALYLCASSLPGTGEGNTEAFFGQGTRLTVV.

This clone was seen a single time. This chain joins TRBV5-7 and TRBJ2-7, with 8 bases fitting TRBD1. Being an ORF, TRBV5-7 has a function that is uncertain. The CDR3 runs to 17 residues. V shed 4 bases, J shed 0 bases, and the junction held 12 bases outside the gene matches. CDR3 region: CASSHYRDRSSSYEQYF. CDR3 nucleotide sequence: TGTGCCAGCAGCCACTACCGGGACAGGTCTAGCTCCTACGAGCAGTACTTC.

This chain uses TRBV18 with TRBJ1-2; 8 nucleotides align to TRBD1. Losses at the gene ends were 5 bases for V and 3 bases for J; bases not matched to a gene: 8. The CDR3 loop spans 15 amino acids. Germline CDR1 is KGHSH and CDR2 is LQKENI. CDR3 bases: TGTGCCAGCTCAACGGACAGGGTGCTTGACTATGGCTACACCTTC. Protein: CASSTDRVLDYGYTF.

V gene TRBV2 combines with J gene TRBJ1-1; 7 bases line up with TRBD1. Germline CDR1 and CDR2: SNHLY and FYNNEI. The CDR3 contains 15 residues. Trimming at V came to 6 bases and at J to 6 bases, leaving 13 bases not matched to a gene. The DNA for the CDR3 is TGTGCCAGCAGGAAGACAGGGTTCAGTATCGCTGAAGCTTTCTTT. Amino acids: CASRKTGFSIAEAFF.

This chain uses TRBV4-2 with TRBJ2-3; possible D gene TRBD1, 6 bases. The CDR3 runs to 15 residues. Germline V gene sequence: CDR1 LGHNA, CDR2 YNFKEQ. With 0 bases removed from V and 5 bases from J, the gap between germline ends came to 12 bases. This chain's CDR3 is CASSQDFRGEDTQYF. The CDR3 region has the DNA TGTGCCAGCAGCCAAGATTTCAGGGGAGAAGATACGCAGTATTTT.

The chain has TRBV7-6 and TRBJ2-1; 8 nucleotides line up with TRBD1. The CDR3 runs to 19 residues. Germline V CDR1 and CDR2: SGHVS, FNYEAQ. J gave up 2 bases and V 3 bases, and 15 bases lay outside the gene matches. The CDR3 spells CASSLWTGTGFTPYNEQFF. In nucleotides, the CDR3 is TGTGCCAGCAGCTTGTGGACAGGGACGGGATTCACCCCCTACAATGAGCAGTTCTTC.

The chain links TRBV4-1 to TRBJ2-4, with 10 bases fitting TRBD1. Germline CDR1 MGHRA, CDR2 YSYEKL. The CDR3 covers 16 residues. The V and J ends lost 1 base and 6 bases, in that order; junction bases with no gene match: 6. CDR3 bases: TGCGCCAGCAGCCAAGCCGGGACAGGGGTTGGAAACATTCAGTACTTC. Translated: CASSQAGTGVGNIQYF.

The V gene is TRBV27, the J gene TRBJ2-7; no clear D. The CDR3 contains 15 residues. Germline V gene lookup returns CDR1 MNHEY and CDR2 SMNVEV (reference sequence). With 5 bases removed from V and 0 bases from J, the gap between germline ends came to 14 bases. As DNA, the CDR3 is TGTGCCAGCAGTCTGCTGAGTAGGAGCTCCTACGAGCAGTACTTC. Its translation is CASSLLSRSSYEQYF.

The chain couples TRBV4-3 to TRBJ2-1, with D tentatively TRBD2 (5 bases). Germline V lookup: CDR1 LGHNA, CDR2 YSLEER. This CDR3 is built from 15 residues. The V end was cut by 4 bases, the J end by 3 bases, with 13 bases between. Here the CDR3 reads CASSRGLDIYNEQFF. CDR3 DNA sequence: TGCGCCAGCAGCCGAGGGCTAGACATCTACAATGAGCAGTTCTTC.

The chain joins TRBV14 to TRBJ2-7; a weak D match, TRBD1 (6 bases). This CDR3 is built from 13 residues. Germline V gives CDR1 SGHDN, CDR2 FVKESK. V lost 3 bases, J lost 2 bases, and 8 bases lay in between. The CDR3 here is CASSHGGTYEQYF. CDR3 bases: TGTGCCAGCAGCCATGGGGGCACCTACGAGCAGTACTTC.

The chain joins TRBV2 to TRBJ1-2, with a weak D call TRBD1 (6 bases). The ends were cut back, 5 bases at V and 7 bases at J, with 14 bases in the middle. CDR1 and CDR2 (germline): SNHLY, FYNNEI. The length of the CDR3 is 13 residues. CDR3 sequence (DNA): TGTGCCAGCAGTACCAGGGGAGAGGGTGGCTACACCTTC. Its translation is CASSTRGEGGYTF.

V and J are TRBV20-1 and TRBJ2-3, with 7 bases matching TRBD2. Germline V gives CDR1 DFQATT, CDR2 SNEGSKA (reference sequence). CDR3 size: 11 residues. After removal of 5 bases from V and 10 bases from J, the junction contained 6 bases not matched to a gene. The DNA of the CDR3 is TGCAGTGCTGCTCCGGGACTATCGCAGTATTTT. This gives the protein CSAAPGLSQYF.

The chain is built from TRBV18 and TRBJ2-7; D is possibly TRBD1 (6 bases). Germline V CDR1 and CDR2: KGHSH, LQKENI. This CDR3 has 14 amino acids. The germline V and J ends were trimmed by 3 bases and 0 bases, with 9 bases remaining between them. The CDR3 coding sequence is TGTGCCAGCTCACCCCAAGGGGGCTCCTACGAGCAGTACTTC. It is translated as CASSPQGGSYEQYF.